The T cell receptor beta chain described here comes from a study of patients and donors after allogeneic stem cell transplantation (dated by TCRdb to the early 2020s). Counted from cysteine to phenylalanine, this CDR3 has 14 amino acids. Only the CDR3 DNA is retained, 42 bases long and in frame from the first base. The germline V gene (reference sequence) provides CDR1 MNHEY and CDR2 SMNVEV. The germline V and J ends show losses of 10 bases and 5 bases respectively, and no gene match explains 14 bases of the junction. Libraries were built with RT-PCR. Instrument used: NextSeq 550. TCRdb redid the processing of the public reads, applying fastp at Q25 and MiXCR, and retained in-frame beta chains. CDR3 protein sequences are deduplicated, and each keeps its most common genes and DNA. The sample yields just over 55,000 distinct CDR3 sequences; about 14% were counted once. The top ten constitute 25% to 40% of the sample.

This clonotype has only a few counts. The specificity of this receptor is unknown. Base qualities are not at hand, and no much larger clone is one base apart. The clonotype originates from a human donor who was either an allogeneic HSCT recipient or a stem cell or donor lymphocyte infusion donor (not recorded which). It is not recorded whose cells these are; they may come from a transplant donor. Input material: blood, either unsorted or a sorted T cell fraction (not recorded which). This chain is built from TRBV27 and TRBJ2-7; 7 of the junction bases match TRBD2. The CDR3 here reads CATTDGGRWDEQYF. The DNA reads as follows: TGTGCCACCACAGACGGCGGGAGATGGGACGAGCAGTACTTC.